These 14 T cell receptor beta chains originate from one sample sequenced in a study of blood T cell repertoires in COVID-19. Measured with immunoSEQ multiplex PCR; TCRdb has only the in-frame clones, and not every one. The table records roughly 190,000 clones, over 70% of them present only once. Input material: peripheral blood. The receptors derive from a man between 60 and 75 years old with acute or convalescent COVID-19.

As DNA, the CDR3 is TGTGCCAGCAGCTCGGGACAGGGGATCGAGCCCCAGCATTTT. It specifies CASSSGQGIEPQHF. The genes are TRBV7-8 and TRBJ1-5; 10 bases agree with TRBD1. CDR1 is SGHVS, CDR2 FQNEAQ, per germline. The CDR3 is made up of 14 amino acids. After removal of 4 bases from V and 8 bases from J, the junction contained 5 bases not matched to a gene.

The table lists this clone with a few counts. This chain uses TRBV7-2 with TRBJ1-1; D not resolved. Germline values: CDR1 SGHTA, CDR2 FQGNSA. Trimming pared 3 bases from V and 5 bases from J, leaving 10 bases between. This CDR3 is built from 13 residues. The CDR3 region has the DNA TGTGCCAGCAGCTTCGGCGGTTCAACTGAAGCTTTCTTT. It yields the protein CASSFGGSTEAFF.

The chain recombines TRBV4-2 with TRBJ2-6; 9 bases fit TRBD2. V lost 1 base to trimming and J lost 1 base; unmatched junction nucleotides: 2. The germline CDR1 and CDR2 sequences are LGHNA and YNFKEQ. The CDR3 is 17 amino acids. CDR3 region: CASSQGGGASGANVLTF. Here the CDR3 DNA reads TGTGCCAGCAGCCAAGGCGGGGGGGCTTCTGGGGCCAACGTCCTGACTTTC.

The chain links TRBV20-1 to TRBJ1-5, with D possibly matching TRBD1 (5 bases). Germline lookup yields CDR1 DFQATT and CDR2 SNEGSKA (reference sequence). Trimming removed 3 bases from V and 3 bases from J, with 9 bases in between. This CDR3 has 13 amino acids. CDR3 DNA sequence: TGCAGTGCTAGTCACAGGTCCAATCAGCCCCAGCATTTT. This gives the protein CSASHRSNQPQHF.

The chain joins TRBV7-9 to TRBJ1-3; 8 bases agree with TRBD1. The CDR3 extends over 16 amino acids. The V and J ends lost 5 bases and 0 bases, in that order; junction bases with no gene match: 6. The germline V gene has CDR1 SEHNR and CDR2 FQNEAQ (reference sequence). CDR3 nucleotides: TGTGCCAGCAGCCCCAGACAGGGGAGCTCTGGAAACACCATATATTTT. This codes for CASSPRQGSSGNTIYF.

The CDR3 coding sequence is TGTGCCAGCAGTCTAGACCCCGAATGGGGGGACTCTAGCACAGATACGCAGTATTTT. Amino acids: CASSLDPEWGDSSTDTQYF. V and J are TRBV2 and TRBJ2-3, with D perhaps matching TRBD2 (6 bases). In germline, CDR1 is SNHLY, CDR2 FYNNEI. This CDR3 spans 19 amino acids. The germline V and J ends were trimmed by 5 bases and 0 bases, with 24 bases remaining between them.

The V call is TRBV20-1, the J call TRBJ1-6; 9 bases match TRBD1. Trimming cost V 5 bases and J 10 bases; bases outside gene matches: 9. The germline V gene encodes CDR1 DFQATT and CDR2 SNEGSKA (reference sequence). The CDR3 spans 14 residues. The CDR3 nucleotides are TGCAGTGCTCGTGGGGGGACAGGGAACTCACCCCTCCACTTT. Translation gives CSARGGTGNSPLHF.

The CDR3 sequence is CASSRLPGEKTYEQYF. The CDR3 DNA sequence: TGTGCCAGCAGCCGTCTCCCGGGAGAGAAGACCTACGAGCAGTACTTC. The chain carries TRBV7-3 and TRBJ2-7; tentatively, D is TRBD2 (6 bases). The CDR3 has 16 residues. Per the germline V gene, CDR1 is SGHTA and CDR2 is FQGTGA. Trimming shortened V by 5 bases and J by 2 bases, and 19 bases separated the two germline ends.

The chain is built from TRBV11-2 and TRBJ2-2; 8 nucleotides align to TRBD2. This CDR3 is built from 17 residues. Germline V gene sequence: CDR1 SGHAT, CDR2 FQNNGV. After removal of 5 bases from V and 3 bases from J, the junction contained 11 bases not matched to a gene. CDR3 amino acids: CASSRIFGTRDTGELFF. The CDR3 DNA sequence: TGTGCCAGCAGCCGCATCTTCGGGACTAGAGACACCGGGGAGCTGTTTTTT.

V and J are TRBV28 and TRBJ1-5, with 9 bases identical to TRBD1. The CDR3 runs 14 residues. The V gene's germline CDR1 is MDHEN and CDR2 SYDVKM. The ends lost 7 bases at V and 7 bases at J; junction bases unmatched: 8. As DNA, the CDR3 is TGTGCCAGCACTCAATACAGGGGGCAGCAGCCCCAGCATTTT. Encoded protein: CASTQYRGQQPQHF.

In this sample, this clone turned up a few times. V is TRBV4-2 and J is TRBJ2-3; 9 nucleotides agree with TRBD1. Looked up from germline, CDR1 is LGHNA and CDR2 is YNFKEQ. V lost 0 bases to trimming and J lost 6 bases; unmatched junction nucleotides: 10. The CDR3 has 17 amino acids. CDR3 sequence (DNA): TGTGCCAGCAGCCAAGAACCTCCGGGACAGGGTTTGGATACGCAGTATTTT. Protein: CASSQEPPGQGLDTQYF.

This clone was recorded at least ten times. This chain connects TRBV2 to TRBJ2-1; TRBD2 matches 7 bases. The CDR3 extends over 14 amino acids. V was pared by 6 bases and J by 2 bases, with 4 bases of the junction left unmatched. CDR1 SNHLY and CDR2 FYNNEI come from the germline V gene. CDR3 protein: CASRASGAYNEQFF. DNA of the CDR3: TGTGCCAGCAGAGCTAGCGGAGCCTACAATGAGCAGTTCTTC.

V and J are TRBV3-1 (or the pseudogene TRBV3-2) and TRBJ2-4, with a tentative D call TRBD2 (7 bases). V was cut by 1 base and J by 4 bases, with 11 bases left in between. CDR3 length: 15 amino acids. CDR1 is LGHDT and CDR2 is YNNKEL in the germline V gene (reference sequence). The DNA of the CDR3 is TGTGCCAGCAGCCAAGCGGGGGGCGATAAAAACATTCAGTACTTC. Protein product: CASSQAGGDKNIQYF.

This chain's CDR3 is CASSPRGQLSGNTIYF. CDR3 coding DNA: TGTGCCAGCAGCCCCCGAGGACAGCTCTCTGGAAACACCATATATTTT. The V and J genes are TRBV7-9 and TRBJ1-3; TRBD1 might be the D (6 bases). The CDR3 runs 16 residues. With 5 bases removed from V and 0 bases from J, the gap between germline ends came to 14 bases. CDR1 is SEHNR, CDR2 FQNEAQ, per germline (reference sequence).